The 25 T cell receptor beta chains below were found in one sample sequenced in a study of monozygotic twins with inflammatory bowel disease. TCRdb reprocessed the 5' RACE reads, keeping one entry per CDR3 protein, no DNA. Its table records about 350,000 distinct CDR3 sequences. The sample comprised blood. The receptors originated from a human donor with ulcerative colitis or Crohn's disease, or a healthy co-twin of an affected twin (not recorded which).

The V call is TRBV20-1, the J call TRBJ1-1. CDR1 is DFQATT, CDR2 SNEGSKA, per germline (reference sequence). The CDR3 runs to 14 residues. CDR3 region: CSARDARRNTEAFF.

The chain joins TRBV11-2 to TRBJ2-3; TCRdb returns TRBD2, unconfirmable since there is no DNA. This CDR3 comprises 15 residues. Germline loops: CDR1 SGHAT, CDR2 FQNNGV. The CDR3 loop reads CASSPEGSYTDTQYF.

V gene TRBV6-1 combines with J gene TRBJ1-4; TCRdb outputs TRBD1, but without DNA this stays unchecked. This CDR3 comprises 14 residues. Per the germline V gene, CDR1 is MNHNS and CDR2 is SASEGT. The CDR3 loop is CASRRQGTNEKLFF.

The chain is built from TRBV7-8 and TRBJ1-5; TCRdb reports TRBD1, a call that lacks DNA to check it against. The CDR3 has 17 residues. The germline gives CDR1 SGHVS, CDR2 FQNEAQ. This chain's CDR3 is CASSPRVQGYSNQPQHF.

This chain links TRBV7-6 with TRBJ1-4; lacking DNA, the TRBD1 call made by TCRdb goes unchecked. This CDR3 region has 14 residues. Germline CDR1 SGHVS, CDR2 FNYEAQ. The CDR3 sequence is CASSRQRGNEKLFF.

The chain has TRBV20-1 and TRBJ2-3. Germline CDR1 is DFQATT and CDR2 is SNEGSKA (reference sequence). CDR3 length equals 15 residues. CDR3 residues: CSAAESAKQADTQYF.

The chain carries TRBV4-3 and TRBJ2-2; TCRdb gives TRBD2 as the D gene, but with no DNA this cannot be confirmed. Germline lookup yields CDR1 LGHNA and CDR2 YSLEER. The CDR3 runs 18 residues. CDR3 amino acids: CASSQDRSGGGVSGELFF.

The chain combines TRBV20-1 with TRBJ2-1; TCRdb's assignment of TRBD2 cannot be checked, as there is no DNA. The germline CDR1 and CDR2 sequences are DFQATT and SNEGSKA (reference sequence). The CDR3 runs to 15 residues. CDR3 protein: CSAIRLAGSYNEQFF.

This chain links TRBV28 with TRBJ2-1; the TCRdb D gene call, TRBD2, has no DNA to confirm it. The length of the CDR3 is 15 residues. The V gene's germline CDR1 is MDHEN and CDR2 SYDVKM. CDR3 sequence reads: CASSTGASGSNEQFF. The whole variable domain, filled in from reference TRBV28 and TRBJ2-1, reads DVKVTQSSRYLVKRTGEKVFLECVQDMDHENMFWYRQDPGLGLRLIYFSYDVKMKEKGDIPEGYSVSREKKERFSLILESASTNQTSMYLCASSTGASGSNEQFFGPGTRLTVL.

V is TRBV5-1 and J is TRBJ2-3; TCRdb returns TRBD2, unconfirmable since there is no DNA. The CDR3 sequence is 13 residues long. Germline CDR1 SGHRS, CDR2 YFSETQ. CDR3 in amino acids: CASRAGRRDTQYF.

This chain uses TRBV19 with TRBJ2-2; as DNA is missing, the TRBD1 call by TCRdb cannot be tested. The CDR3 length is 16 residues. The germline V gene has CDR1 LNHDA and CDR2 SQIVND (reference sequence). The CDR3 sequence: CASTRQGLSGTGELFF.

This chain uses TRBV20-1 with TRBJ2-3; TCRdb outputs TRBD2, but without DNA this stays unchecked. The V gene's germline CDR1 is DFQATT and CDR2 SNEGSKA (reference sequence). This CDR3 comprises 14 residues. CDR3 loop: CSAERDFRTDTQYF.

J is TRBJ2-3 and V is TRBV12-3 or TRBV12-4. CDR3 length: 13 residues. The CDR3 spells CASTWTATDTQYF.

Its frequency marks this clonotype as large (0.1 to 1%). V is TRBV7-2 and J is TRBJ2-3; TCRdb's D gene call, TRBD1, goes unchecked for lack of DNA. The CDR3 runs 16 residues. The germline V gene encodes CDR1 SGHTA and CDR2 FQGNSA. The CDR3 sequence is CASSRYLQGGGDTQYF.

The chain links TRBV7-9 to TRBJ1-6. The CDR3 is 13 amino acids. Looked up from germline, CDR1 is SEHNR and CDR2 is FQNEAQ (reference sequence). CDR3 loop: CASSLVYTSPLHF.

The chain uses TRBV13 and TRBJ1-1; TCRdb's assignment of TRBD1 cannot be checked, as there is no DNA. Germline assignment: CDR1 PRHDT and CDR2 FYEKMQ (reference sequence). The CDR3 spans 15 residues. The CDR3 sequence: CASRYGQGLNTEAFF. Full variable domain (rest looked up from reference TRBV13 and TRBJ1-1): AAGVIQSPRHLIKEKRETATLKCYPIPRHDTVYWYQQGPGQDPQFLISFYEKMQSDKGSIPDRFSAQQFSDYHSELNMSSLELGDSALYFCASRYGQGLNTEAFFGQGTRLTVV.

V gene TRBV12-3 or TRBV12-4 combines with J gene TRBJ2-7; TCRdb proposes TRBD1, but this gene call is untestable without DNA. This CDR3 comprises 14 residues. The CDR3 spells CASSFTGPAYEQHF.

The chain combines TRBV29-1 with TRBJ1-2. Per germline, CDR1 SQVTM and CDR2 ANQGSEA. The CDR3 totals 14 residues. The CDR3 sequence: CSVEVEQVTYGYTF.

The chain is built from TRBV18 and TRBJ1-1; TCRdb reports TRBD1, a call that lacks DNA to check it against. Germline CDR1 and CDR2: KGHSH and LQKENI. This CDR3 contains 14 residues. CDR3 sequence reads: CASSPPQGWTEAFF.

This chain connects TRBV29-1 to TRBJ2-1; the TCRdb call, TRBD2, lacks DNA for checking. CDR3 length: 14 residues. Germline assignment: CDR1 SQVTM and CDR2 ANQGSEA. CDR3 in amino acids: CSLRGAGYYNEQFF.

CDR3 sequence reads: CASSDDPGSYEQYF. V is TRBV2 and J is TRBJ2-7. In germline, CDR1 is SNHLY, CDR2 FYNNEI. CDR3 length: 14 amino acids.

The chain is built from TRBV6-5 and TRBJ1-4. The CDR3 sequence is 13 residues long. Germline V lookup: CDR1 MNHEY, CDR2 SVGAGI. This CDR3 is CASSYATNEKLFF.

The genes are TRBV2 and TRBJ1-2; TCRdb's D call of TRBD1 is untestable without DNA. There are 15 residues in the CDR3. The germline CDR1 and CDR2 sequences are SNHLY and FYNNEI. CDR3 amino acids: CASSLQGASSYGYTF.

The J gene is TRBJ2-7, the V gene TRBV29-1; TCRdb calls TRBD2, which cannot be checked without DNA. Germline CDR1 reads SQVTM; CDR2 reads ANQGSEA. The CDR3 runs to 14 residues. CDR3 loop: CSGLKQGLANEQYF.

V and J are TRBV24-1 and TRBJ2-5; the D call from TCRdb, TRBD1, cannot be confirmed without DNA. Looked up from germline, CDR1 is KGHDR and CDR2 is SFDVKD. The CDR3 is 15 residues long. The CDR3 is CATSESSRGRETQYF.